Listed below are T cell receptor beta chains from one sample, sequenced in a study of identical twins. TCRdb reprocessed the 5' RACE reads via MiXCR and lists one record per CDR3 protein. The data contain 640,000 or so distinct CDR3 sequences, 6% to 6.5% of them singletons. Material for sequencing was naive T cells sorted from blood. These receptors were collected from a young man in good health. The CDR3 runs from the conserved cysteine through the conserved F or W. D genes are given only for firm matches. Size is stated for part of the rows, as once, few or many counts, or as a class when the clone is expanded.

v_gene	abundance	j_gene	d_gene	CDR3aa	CDR3nt
TRBV6-5	many	TRBJ2-5	TRBD2	CASSDSSGSQETQYF	TGTGCCAGCAGTGACTCTAGCGGAAGCCAAGAGACCCAGTACTTC
TRBV7-2	few	TRBJ2-7	.	CASSFESTGYEQYF	TGTGCCAGCAGCTTCGAGTCTACAGGCTACGAGCAGTACTTC
TRBV12-3/TRBV12-4	many	TRBJ2-2	.	CASTRDSLGPGELFF	TGTGCCAGCACCCGGGACTCCCTCGGACCGGGGGAGCTGTTTTTT
TRBV19	.	TRBJ1-5	.	CASMTSNQPQHF	TGTGCCAGTATGACCAGCAATCAGCCCCAGCATTTT
TRBV7-9	many	TRBJ2-1	TRBD2	CASSSEGLAGYNEQFF	TGTGCCAGCAGCTCGGAGGGACTAGCGGGCTACAATGAGCAGTTCTTC
TRBV5-5	many	TRBJ2-3	.	CASSLPRASTDTQYF	TGTGCCAGCAGCTTACCCAGGGCTAGCACAGATACGCAGTATTTT
TRBV29-1	many	TRBJ2-3	TRBD2	CSVEDWTSGSPDTQYF	TGCAGCGTTGAAGATTGGACTAGCGGGAGTCCAGATACGCAGTATTTT
TRBV3-1	many	TRBJ2-1	.	CASSQDPGGQRDEQFF	TGTGCCAGCAGCCAAGATCCAGGCGGTCAGCGGGATGAGCAGTTCTTC
TRBV27	many	TRBJ1-1	TRBD1	CASSAQGATEAFF	TGTGCCAGCTCTGCACAGGGGGCCACTGAAGCTTTCTTT
TRBV15	.	TRBJ2-7	.	CATSRASGPHAHEQYF	TGTGCCACCAGCAGAGCATCGGGACCGCACGCGCACGAGCAGTACTTC
TRBV6-1	.	TRBJ2-7	.	CASSPPPTDSSYEQYF	TGTGCCAGCAGCCCCCCACCGACGGATAGCTCCTACGAGCAGTACTTC
TRBV5-1	few	TRBJ1-4	TRBD1	CASSLLNPTGLNEKLFF	TGCGCCAGCAGCCTGCTGAACCCGACAGGGTTGAATGAAAAACTGTTTTTT
TRBV5-1	many	TRBJ2-6	.	CASSLTGRGPGANVLTF	TGCGCCAGCAGCTTGACAGGGAGGGGTCCTGGGGCCAACGTCCTGACTTTC
TRBV7-9	many	TRBJ2-3	TRBD2	CASSLARDYSTDTQYF	TGTGCCAGCAGCTTAGCCCGGGACTATAGTACAGATACGCAGTATTTT
TRBV12-3/TRBV12-4	.	TRBJ2-5	TRBD1	CASTPGQGPLLLQETQYF	TGTGCCAGCACCCCGGGACAGGGACCACTACTCCTACAAGAGACCCAGTACTTC
TRBV7-9	.	TRBJ2-2	.	CASSFGGAEAELFF	TGTGCCAGCAGCTTTGGCGGAGCAGAAGCGGAGCTGTTTTTT
TRBV20-1	.	TRBJ2-1	.	CSAPDQINEQFF	TGCAGTGCTCCGGATCAAATCAATGAGCAGTTCTTC
TRBV19	few	TRBJ2-2	.	CASSIGQVLTGELFF	TGTGCCAGTAGTATTGGGCAGGTTTTGACCGGGGAGCTGTTTTTT
TRBV29-1	.	TRBJ2-3	.	CSVAGGERFSDTQYF	TGCAGCGTTGCTGGCGGGGAAAGGTTTTCAGATACGCAGTATTTT
TRBV7-9	.	TRBJ2-1	.	CASSLVGIEYNEQFF	TGTGCCAGCAGCTTAGTGGGAATCGAATACAATGAGCAGTTCTTC
TRBV12-3/TRBV12-4	many	TRBJ2-2	.	CASSSESGIGELFF	TGTGCCAGCAGTTCGGAGTCGGGAATCGGGGAGCTGTTTTTT
TRBV24-1	many	TRBJ2-3	TRBD2	CATSDLRAGATDTQYF	TGTGCCACCAGTGATTTGCGGGCGGGAGCGACAGATACGCAGTATTTT
TRBV7-9	.	TRBJ2-2	.	CASSLVKGNTGELFF	TGTGCCAGCAGCTTAGTCAAAGGGAACACCGGGGAGCTGTTTTTT
TRBV6-2/TRBV6-3	many	TRBJ2-7	.	CASSYDGSYEQYF	TGTGCCAGCAGTTACGACGGGTCCTACGAGCAGTACTTC
TRBV24-1	many	TRBJ1-1	.	CATSAGFNTEAFF	TGTGCCACCAGTGCGGGATTTAACACTGAAGCTTTCTTT
TRBV6-5	.	TRBJ1-1	.	CASSLQTIGEAFF	TGTGCCAGCAGTCTACAGACAATTGGGGAAGCTTTCTTT
TRBV5-1	few	TRBJ2-5	.	CASSPSVSGVEETQYF	TGCGCCAGCAGCCCGTCGGTTTCGGGGGTAGAAGAGACCCAGTACTTC
TRBV28	many	TRBJ2-1	.	CASSPAESYNEQFF	TGTGCCAGCAGCCCTGCAGAGTCCTACAATGAGCAGTTCTTC
TRBV29-1	many	TRBJ1-2	.	CSVEGVYGYTF	TGCAGCGTTGAGGGTGTCTATGGCTACACCTTC
TRBV6-2/TRBV6-3	few	TRBJ2-2	.	CASTRVLGGELFF	TGTGCCAGCACAAGGGTTCTGGGCGGGGAGCTGTTTTTT
TRBV7-9	few	TRBJ2-1	TRBD2	CASSLGLGTTADNEQFF	TGTGCCAGCAGCTTAGGGTTGGGGACTACCGCTGACAATGAGCAGTTCTTC
TRBV5-1	.	TRBJ2-7	.	CASSVGDNYEQYF	TGCGCCAGCAGCGTCGGGGATAACTACGAGCAGTACTTC
TRBV12-3/TRBV12-4	many	TRBJ2-2	.	CASSFNTNTGELFF	TGTGCCAGCAGTTTCAACACCAACACCGGGGAGCTGTTTTTT
TRBV27	.	TRBJ2-1	TRBD2	CASSRVGTILYNEQFF	TGTGCCAGCAGCCGCGTCGGGACTATCCTTTACAATGAGCAGTTCTTC
TRBV6-1	many	TRBJ2-5	TRBD2	CASREEMLAEETQYF	TGTGCCAGCAGGGAGGAAATGCTAGCGGAAGAGACCCAGTACTTC
TRBV20-1	few	TRBJ2-5	.	CSAEPRVGETQYF	TGCAGTGCTGAACCCAGGGTAGGAGAGACCCAGTACTTC
TRBV5-1	.	TRBJ2-7	TRBD2	CASSVSGGIHEQYF	TGCGCCAGCAGCGTGTCGGGAGGAATCCACGAGCAGTACTTC
TRBV25-1	few	TRBJ1-6	.	CASSEYEGADNSPLHF	TGTGCCAGCAGTGAATATGAGGGAGCGGATAATTCACCCCTCCACTTT
TRBV4-1	many	TRBJ1-1	TRBD1	CASSRPPGQGRTEAFF	TGCGCCAGCAGCCGTCCACCCGGACAGGGGCGGACTGAAGCTTTCTTT